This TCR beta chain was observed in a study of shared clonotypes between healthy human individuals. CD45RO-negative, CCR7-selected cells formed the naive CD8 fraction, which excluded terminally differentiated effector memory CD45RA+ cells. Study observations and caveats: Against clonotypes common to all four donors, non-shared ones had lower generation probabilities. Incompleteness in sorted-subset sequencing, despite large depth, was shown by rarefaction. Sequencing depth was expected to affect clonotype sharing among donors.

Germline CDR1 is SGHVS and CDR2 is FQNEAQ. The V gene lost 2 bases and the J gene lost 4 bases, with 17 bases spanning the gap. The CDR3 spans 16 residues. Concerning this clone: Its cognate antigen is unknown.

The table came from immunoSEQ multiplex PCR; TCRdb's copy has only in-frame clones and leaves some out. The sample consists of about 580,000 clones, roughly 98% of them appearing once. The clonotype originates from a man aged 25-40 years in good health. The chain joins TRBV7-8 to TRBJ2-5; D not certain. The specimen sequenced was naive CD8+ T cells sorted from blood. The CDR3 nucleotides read TGTGCCAGCAGCTTATGGCGTATGACATCGCCAGAGACCCAGTACTTC. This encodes CASSLWRMTSPETQYF.